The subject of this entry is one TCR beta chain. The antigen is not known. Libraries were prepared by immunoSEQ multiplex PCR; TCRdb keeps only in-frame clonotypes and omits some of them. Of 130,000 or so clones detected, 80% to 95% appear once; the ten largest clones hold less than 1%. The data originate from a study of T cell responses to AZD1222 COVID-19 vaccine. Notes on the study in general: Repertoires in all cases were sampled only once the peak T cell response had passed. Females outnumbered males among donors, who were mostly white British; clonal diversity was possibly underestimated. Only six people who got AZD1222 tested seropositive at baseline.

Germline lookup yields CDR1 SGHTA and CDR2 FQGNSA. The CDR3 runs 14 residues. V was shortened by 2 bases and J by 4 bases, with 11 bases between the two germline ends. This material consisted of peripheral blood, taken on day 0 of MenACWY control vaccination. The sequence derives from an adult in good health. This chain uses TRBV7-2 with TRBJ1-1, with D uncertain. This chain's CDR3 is CASSLMGFSTEAFF. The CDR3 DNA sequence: TGTGCCAGCAGCTTAATGGGGTTTAGCACTGAAGCTTTCTTT.